The text below deals with one T cell receptor beta chain. These data are taken from a study of OX40 agonist ivuxolimab in advanced cancers. On the study more broadly: Each patient was given ivuxolimab into a vein every 2 weeks, at 0.01 to 10 mg/kg.

The method was immunoSEQ multiplex PCR; TCRdb's version includes in-frame clones alone and lacks a portion of them. In the table there are tens of thousands of clones, around 84% of which are singletons. Cycle 7 day 1, cycle 4 day 1, and baseline were the timepoints at which blood was sampled. Germline values: CDR1 SGHNT, CDR2 YYREEE (reference sequence). The V gene end was trimmed by 2 bases and the J gene end by 4 bases; junction bases not matched to a gene: 4. This CDR3 is 15 amino acids long. This receptor was taken from an adult with an advanced solid tumor such as melanoma, head and neck, liver or kidney cancer. The chain employs TRBV5-4 and TRBJ1-1; 11 bases match TRBD1. Material: CD4+ or CD8+ T cells sorted from blood, obtained in a trial of the OX40 agonist ivuxolimab. Here the CDR3 DNA reads TGTGCCAGCAGCTTCGGACAGGGGGCGGTCACTGAAGCTTTCTTT. It translates to CASSFGQGAVTEAFF.